The source of this TCR beta chain is a study of T cell repertoires in cytomegalovirus infection. At the level of the study: A matching HLA type, together with CMV infection, was signaled by public TCR beta signatures.

This clonotype was observed a few times. Its antigen is unknown. The J segment lost 6 bases and the V segment lost 1 base, leaving 12 bases of the junction unmatched. The length of the CDR3 is 18 residues. Each CDR3 protein gets one entry after TCRdb re-called the reads with MiXCR. The repertoire holds some 800,000 distinct CDR3 sequences, with approximately 32% as singletons. The sequence was obtained from a human donor in good health (CMV status not recorded). Some clones in this sample may be carry-over from other donors' samples. The starting material was cultured CD8+ T cells from PBMCs, obtained from culture after CMV antigen stimulation. The chain recombines TRBV12-3 or TRBV12-4 with TRBJ2-2; 9 bases align to TRBD1. CDR3 bases: TGTGCCAGCAGTTTAGTTCCCGGGGACAGGGTAAAGGCCGGGGAGCTGTTTTTT. Amino acids: CASSLVPGDRVKAGELFF.